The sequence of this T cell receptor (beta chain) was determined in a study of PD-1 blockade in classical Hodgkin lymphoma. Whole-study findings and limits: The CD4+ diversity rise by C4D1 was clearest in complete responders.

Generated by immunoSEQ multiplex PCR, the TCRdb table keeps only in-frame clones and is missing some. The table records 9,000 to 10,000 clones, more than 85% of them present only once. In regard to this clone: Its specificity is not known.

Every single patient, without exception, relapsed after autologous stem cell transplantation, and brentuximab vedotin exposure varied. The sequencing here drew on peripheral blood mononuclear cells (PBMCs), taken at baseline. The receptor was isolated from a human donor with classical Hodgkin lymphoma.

As DNA, the CDR3 is TGTGCCAGCAGCCAAGGAGAGGGAGGGCACACAGATACGCAGTATTTT. The encoded protein is CASSQGEGGHTDTQYF. This chain joins TRBV4-2 and TRBJ2-3, with 7 bases matching TRBD2. J lost 2 bases, V lost 1 base, and 6 bases had no gene match. Germline V lookup: CDR1 LGHNA, CDR2 YNFKEQ. CDR3 length: 16 amino acids.